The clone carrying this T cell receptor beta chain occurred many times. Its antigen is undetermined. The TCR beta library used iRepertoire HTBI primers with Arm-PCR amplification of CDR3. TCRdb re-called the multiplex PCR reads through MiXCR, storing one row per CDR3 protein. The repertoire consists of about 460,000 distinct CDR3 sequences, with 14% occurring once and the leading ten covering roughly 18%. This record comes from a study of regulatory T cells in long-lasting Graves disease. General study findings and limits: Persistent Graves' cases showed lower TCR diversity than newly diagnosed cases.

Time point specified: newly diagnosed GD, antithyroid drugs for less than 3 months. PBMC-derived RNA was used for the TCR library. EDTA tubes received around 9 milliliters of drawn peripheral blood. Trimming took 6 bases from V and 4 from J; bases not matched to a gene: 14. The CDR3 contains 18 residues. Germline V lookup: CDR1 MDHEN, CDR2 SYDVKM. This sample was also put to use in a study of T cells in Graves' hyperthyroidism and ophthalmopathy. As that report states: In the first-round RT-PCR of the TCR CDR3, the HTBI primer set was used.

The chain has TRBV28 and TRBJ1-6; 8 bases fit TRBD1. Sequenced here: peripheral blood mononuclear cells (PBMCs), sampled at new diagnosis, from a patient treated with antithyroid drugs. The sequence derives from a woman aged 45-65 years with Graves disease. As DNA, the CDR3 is TGTGCCAGCAGAATCCCGGGACAGGCGACCTATTATAATTCACCCCTCCACTTT. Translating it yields CASRIPGQATYYNSPLHF.